The sequence of this T cell receptor (beta chain) was determined in a study of shared clonotypes between healthy human individuals. On the study more broadly: The study used three CD4 naive, three CD4 memory, two CD8 naive and one CD8 memory plate per donor. Notes on the study in general: The sole specimen, blood, was sampled, and tissue repertoires likely differ.

TCRdb's copy holds only in-frame clones and misses some; the assay was immunoSEQ multiplex PCR. The repertoire holds over 2,000,000 clones, with 93% as singletons. Regarding this clone: The antigen remains undetermined.

Terminally differentiated effector memory CD45RA+ cells were left out of the naive CD8 fraction, which was CD45RO-negative and positively selected for CCR7. The sequenced sample consisted of naive CD8+ T cells from PBMCs. This TCR was sampled from a young man in good health. Some clones in this sample may be carry-over from other donors' samples.

CDR3 DNA sequence: TGTGCCAGCAGCCAGGCCTCCCGACTAGCGGGAGGGATCTACGAGCAGTACTTC. Amino acid sequence: CASSQASRLAGGIYEQYF. The V and J genes are TRBV7-2 and TRBJ2-7; 14 bases line up with TRBD2. This CDR3 is built from 18 residues. J gave up 3 bases and V 5 bases, and 12 bases lay outside the gene matches. The germline V gene has CDR1 SGHTA and CDR2 FQGNSA.